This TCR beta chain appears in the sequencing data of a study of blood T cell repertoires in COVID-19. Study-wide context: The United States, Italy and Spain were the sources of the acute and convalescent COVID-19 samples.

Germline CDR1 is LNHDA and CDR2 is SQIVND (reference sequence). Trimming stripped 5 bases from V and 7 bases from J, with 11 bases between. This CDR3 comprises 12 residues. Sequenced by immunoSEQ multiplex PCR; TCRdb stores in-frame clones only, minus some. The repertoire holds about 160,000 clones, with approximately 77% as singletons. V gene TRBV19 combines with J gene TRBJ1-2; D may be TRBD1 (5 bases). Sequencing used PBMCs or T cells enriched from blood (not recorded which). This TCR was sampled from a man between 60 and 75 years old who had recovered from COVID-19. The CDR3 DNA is TGTGCCAGTAGTCGGGGGGAATCTGGCTACACCTTC. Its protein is CASSRGESGYTF.